Listed below are T cell receptor beta chains from one sample, sequenced in a study of blood T cells in healthy people across ages. TCRdb independently ran MiXCR on the 5' RACE reads; one entry per CDR3 protein. The table includes hundreds of thousands of distinct CDR3 sequences, roughly three fifths detected once. What was sequenced was blood. Receptors originate from a man aged 40-50 years in good health. Each CDR3 is given with its conserved first and last residue. The D gene is left open where the match is weak. The size of a clone is reported for some rows only, either as once, few or many, or as a class for expanded clones.

v_call: TRBV9
cdr3_length: 14
clone_size: -
d_call: TRBD2
j_call: TRBJ2-7
cdr3_nt: TGTGCCAGCAGCGTAGGAGCGGGAGCGCCCGAGCAGTACTTC
cdr3_aa: CASSVGAGAPEQYF

v_call: TRBV24-1
cdr3_length: 13
clone_size: many
d_call: -
j_call: TRBJ2-4
cdr3_nt: TGTGCCACCAGTGGAGAGGGGGGGGACATTCAGTACTTC
cdr3_aa: CATSGEGGDIQYF

v_call: TRBV7-2
cdr3_length: 14
clone_size: -
d_call: TRBD2
j_call: TRBJ2-3
cdr3_nt: TGTGCCAGCAGCTTAAGCGGGAGTGCAGATACGCAGTATTTT
cdr3_aa: CASSLSGSADTQYF

v_call: TRBV6-6
cdr3_length: 13
clone_size: -
d_call: -
j_call: TRBJ1-1
cdr3_nt: TGTGCCAGCAGCTCCGGGGCGATGACTGAAGCTTTCTTT
cdr3_aa: CASSSGAMTEAFF

v_call: TRBV5-1
cdr3_length: 15
clone_size: few
d_call: TRBD2
j_call: TRBJ2-1
cdr3_nt: TGCGCCAGCAGCTGGACTAGCGGGACAGACAATGAGCAGTTCTTC
cdr3_aa: CASSWTSGTDNEQFF

v_call: TRBV27
cdr3_length: 16
clone_size: -
d_call: TRBD2
j_call: TRBJ2-7
cdr3_nt: TGTGCCAGCAGCTCCACCCCGACAGCGGGAGTGAACGAGCAGTACTTC
cdr3_aa: CASSSTPTAGVNEQYF

v_call: TRBV11-3
cdr3_length: 19
clone_size: -
d_call: -
j_call: TRBJ2-3
cdr3_nt: TGTGCCAGCAGCTTAGGAGACCGATTCAAACCCTCTAGCACAGATACGCAGTATTTT
cdr3_aa: CASSLGDRFKPSSTDTQYF

v_call: TRBV4-3
cdr3_length: 17
clone_size: few
d_call: TRBD1
j_call: TRBJ2-5
cdr3_nt: TGCGCCAGCAGCCGCGCTGCGGGGACAGGGCTTCGGGAGACCCAGTACTTC
cdr3_aa: CASSRAAGTGLRETQYF

v_call: TRBV20-1
cdr3_length: 16
clone_size: -
d_call: -
j_call: TRBJ1-4
cdr3_nt: TGCAGTGCTAGAGCAAGGGGGGGCGACGTACGGGAAAAACTGTTTTTT
cdr3_aa: CSARARGGDVREKLFF

v_call: TRBV3-1
cdr3_length: 12
clone_size: -
d_call: -
j_call: TRBJ2-5
cdr3_nt: TGTGCCTCGGAAAGCGTAAAAGAGACCCAGTACTTC
cdr3_aa: CASESVKETQYF

v_call: TRBV28
cdr3_length: 17
clone_size: -
d_call: -
j_call: TRBJ1-5
cdr3_nt: TGTGCCAGCAGTTTACCCCGCACATGGGAGAGCAATCAGCCCCAGCATTTT
cdr3_aa: CASSLPRTWESNQPQHF

v_call: TRBV11-2
cdr3_length: 13
clone_size: -
d_call: -
j_call: TRBJ2-1
cdr3_nt: TGTGCCAGTAGCTTAGATGGGGTCAATGAGCAGTTCTTC
cdr3_aa: CASSLDGVNEQFF

v_call: TRBV6-1
cdr3_length: 13
clone_size: few
d_call: -
j_call: TRBJ2-3
cdr3_nt: TGTGCCAGCACTCCAGAGTTCACAGATACGCAGTATTTT
cdr3_aa: CASTPEFTDTQYF

v_call: TRBV20-1
cdr3_length: 17
clone_size: -
d_call: -
j_call: TRBJ2-5
cdr3_nt: TGCAGTGCTAGAGCCTGGAAGGCAGGTCCTAATCAAGAGACCCAGTACTTC
cdr3_aa: CSARAWKAGPNQETQYF

v_call: TRBV12-3/TRBV12-4
cdr3_length: 13
clone_size: -
d_call: TRBD1
j_call: TRBJ1-2
cdr3_nt: TGTGCCAGCAGCAGGACAGGGGGCGTCGGCTACACCTTC
cdr3_aa: CASSRTGGVGYTF

v_call: TRBV7-2
cdr3_length: 15
clone_size: -
d_call: -
j_call: TRBJ2-6
cdr3_nt: TGTGCCAGCAGCTACGGGTTACTTGGGGCCAACGTCCTGACTTTC
cdr3_aa: CASSYGLLGANVLTF

v_call: TRBV12-3/TRBV12-4
cdr3_length: 13
clone_size: few
d_call: -
j_call: TRBJ2-5
cdr3_nt: TGTGCCAGCAGTCAGAGGACTTCCAGGGTCCAGTACTTC
cdr3_aa: CASSQRTSRVQYF

v_call: TRBV28
cdr3_length: 15
clone_size: -
d_call: TRBD2
j_call: TRBJ2-1
cdr3_nt: TGTGCCAGCAGTTTAAGGGCTAGCGGGGACAATGAGCAGTTCTTC
cdr3_aa: CASSLRASGDNEQFF

v_call: TRBV7-7
cdr3_length: 15
clone_size: -
d_call: TRBD1
j_call: TRBJ1-3
cdr3_nt: TGTGCTAGCAGCCTAGACAGGGCTGCGGGAAACACCATATATTTT
cdr3_aa: CASSLDRAAGNTIYF

v_call: TRBV7-2
cdr3_length: 15
clone_size: -
d_call: TRBD2
j_call: TRBJ2-7
cdr3_nt: TGTGCCAGCAGCTTAGGCCTAGCGGGAGGGTTCGAGCAGTACTTC
cdr3_aa: CASSLGLAGGFEQYF